The T cell receptor beta chain under discussion was sequenced for a study of cytomegalovirus exposure and HLA in healthy donors. Study-level background: Earlier results showed roughly 120 million unique TCR beta sequences derived from approximately 170 million T cells. General study findings and limits: In a later analysis, a missense DCLRE1C variant was linked to TCR beta V- and J-gene trimming.

The study ran its PCR with 60 Vbeta and 13 Jbeta primers. Only in-frame clones appear in the TCRdb table, and some are missing; sequencing was by immunoSEQ multiplex PCR. The sample records about 42,000 clones, 45% to 65% being singletons. Points on this clone: The antigen is unknown.

The sequence came from a human donor in good health. Sequencing input: PBMCs.

The CDR3 DNA follows: TGTGCCCGCACTCCCCTGCGGGAGGCCTCCTACGAGCAGTACTTC. This sequence encodes CARTPLREASYEQYF. V is TRBV7-9 and J is TRBJ2-7; 8 nucleotides match TRBD2. Germline CDR1 reads SEHNR; CDR2 reads FQNEAQ (reference sequence). This CDR3 has 15 residues. V dropped 11 bases and J dropped 0; count of bases not matched to a gene: 12.